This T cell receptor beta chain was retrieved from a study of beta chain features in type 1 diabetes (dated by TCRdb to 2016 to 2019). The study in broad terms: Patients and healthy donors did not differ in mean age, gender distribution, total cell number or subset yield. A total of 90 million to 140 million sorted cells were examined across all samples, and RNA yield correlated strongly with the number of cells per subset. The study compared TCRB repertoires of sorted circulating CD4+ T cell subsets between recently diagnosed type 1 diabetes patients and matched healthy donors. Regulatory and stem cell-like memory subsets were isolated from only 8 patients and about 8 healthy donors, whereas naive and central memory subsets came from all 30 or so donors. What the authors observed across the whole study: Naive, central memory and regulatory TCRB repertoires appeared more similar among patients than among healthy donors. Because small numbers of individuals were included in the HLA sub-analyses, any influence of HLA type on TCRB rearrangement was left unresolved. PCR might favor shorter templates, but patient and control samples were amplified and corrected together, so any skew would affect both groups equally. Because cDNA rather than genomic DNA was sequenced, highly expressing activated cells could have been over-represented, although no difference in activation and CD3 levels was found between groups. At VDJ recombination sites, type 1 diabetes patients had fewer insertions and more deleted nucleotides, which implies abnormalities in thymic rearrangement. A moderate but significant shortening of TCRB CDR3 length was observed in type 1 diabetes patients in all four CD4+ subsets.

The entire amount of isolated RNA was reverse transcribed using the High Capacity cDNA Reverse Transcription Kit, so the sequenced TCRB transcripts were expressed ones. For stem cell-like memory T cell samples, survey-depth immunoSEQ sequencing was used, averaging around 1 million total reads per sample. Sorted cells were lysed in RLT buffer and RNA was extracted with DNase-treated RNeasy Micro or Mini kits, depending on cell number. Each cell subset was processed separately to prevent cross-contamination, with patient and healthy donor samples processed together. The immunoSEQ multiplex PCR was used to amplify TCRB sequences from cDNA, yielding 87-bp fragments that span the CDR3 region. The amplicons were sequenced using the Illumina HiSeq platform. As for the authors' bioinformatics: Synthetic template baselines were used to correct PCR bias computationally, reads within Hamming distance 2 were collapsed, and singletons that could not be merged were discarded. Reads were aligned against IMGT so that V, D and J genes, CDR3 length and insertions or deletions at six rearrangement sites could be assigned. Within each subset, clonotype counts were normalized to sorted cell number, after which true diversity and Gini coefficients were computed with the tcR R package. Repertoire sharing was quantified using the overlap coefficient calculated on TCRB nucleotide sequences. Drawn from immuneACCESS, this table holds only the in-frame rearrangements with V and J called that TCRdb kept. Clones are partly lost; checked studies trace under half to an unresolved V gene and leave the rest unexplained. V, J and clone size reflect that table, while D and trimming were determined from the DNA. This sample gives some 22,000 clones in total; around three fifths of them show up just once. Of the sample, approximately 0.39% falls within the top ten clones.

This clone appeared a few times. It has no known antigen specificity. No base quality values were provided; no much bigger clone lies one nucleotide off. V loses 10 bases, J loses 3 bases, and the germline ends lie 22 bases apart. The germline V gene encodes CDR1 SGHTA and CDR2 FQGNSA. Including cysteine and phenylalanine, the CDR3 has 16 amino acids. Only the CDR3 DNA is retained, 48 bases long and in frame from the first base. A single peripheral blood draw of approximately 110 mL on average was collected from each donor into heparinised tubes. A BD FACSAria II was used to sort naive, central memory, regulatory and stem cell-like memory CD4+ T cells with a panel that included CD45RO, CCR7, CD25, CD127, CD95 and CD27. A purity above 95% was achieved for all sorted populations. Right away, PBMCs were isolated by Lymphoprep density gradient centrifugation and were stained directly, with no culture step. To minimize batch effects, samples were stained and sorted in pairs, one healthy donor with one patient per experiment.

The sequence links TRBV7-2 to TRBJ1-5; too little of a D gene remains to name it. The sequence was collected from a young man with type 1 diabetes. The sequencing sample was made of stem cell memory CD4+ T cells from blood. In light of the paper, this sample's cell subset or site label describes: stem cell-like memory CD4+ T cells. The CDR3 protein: CATRGWEPGINQPQHF. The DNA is TGTGCCACCAGAGGATGGGAACCGGGGATCAATCAGCCCCAGCATTTT.